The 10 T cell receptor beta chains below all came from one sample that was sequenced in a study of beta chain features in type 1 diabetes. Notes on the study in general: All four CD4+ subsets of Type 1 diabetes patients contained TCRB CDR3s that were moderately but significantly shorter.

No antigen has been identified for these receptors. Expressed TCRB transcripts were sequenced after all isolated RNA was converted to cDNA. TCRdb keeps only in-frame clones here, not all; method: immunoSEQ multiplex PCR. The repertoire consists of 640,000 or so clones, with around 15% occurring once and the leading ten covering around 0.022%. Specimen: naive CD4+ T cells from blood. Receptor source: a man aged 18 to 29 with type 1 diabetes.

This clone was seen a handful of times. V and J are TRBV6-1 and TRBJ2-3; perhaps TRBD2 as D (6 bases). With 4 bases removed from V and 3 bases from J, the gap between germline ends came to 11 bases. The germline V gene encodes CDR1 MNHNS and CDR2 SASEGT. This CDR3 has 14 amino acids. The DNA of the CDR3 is TGTGCCAGCAGTGGTGGAGGGGTGACAGATACGCAGTATTTT. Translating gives CASSGGGVTDTQYF.

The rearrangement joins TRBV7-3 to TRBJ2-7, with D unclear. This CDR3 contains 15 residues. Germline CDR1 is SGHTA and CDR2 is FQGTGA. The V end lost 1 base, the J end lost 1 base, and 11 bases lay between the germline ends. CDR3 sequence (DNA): TGTGCCAGCAGCTTAAGGGCGGACCCATCCTACGAGCAGTACTTC. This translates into CASSLRADPSYEQYF.

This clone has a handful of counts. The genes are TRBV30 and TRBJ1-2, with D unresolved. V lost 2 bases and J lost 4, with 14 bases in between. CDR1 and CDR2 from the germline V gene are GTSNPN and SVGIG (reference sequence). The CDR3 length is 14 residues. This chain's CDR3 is CAWSRQATSYGYTF. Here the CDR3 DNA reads TGTGCCTGGAGTAGGCAGGCGACTTCCTATGGCTACACCTTC.

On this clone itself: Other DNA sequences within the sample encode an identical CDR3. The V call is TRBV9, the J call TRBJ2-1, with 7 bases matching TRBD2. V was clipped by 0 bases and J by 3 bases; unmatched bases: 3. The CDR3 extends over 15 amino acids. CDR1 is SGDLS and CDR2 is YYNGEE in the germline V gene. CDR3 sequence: CASSVGSGGYNEQFF. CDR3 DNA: TGTGCCAGCAGCGTAGGATCGGGGGGCTACAATGAGCAGTTCTTC.

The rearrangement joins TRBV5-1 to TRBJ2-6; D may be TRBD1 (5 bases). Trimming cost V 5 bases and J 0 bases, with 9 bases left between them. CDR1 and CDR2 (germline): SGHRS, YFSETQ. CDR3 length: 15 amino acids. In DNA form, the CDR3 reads TGCGCCAGCAGGGGGCAGACCTCTGGGGCCAACGTCCTGACTTTC. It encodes CASRGQTSGANVLTF.

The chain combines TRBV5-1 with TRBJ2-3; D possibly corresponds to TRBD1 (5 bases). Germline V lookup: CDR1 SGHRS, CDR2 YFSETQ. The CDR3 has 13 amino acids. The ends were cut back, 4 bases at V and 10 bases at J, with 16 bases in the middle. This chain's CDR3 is CASSLDKVESQYF. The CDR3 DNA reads TGCGCCAGCAGCCTGGACAAGGTAGAATCGCAGTATTTT.

In DNA, the CDR3 is TGTGCCACCTGGGGGACACGGCAGTTCTTC. Protein product: CATWGTRQFF. The V call is TRBV28, the J call TRBJ2-1; D is perhaps TRBD1 (6 bases). Looked up from germline, CDR1 is MDHEN and CDR2 is SYDVKM. V shed 10 bases and J shed 12 bases, with 13 bases lying between them. The CDR3 sequence is 10 residues long.

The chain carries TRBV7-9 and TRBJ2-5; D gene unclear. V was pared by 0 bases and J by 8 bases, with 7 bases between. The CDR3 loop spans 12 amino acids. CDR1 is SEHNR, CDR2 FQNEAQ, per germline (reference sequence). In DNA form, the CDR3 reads TGTGCCAGCAGCTTAGCGGCGGATACCCAGTACTTC. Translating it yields CASSLAADTQYF. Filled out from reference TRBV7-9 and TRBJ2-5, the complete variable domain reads DTGVSQNPRHKITKRGQNVTFRCDPISEHNRLYWYRQTLGQGPEFLTYFQNEAQLEKSRLLSDRFSAERPKGSFSTLEIQRTEQGDSAMYLCASSLAADTQYFGPGTRLLVL.

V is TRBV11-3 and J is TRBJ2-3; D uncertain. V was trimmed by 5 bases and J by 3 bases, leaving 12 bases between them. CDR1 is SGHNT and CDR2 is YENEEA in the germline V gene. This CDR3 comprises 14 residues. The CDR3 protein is CASSVSDGTDTQYF. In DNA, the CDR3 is TGTGCCAGCAGCGTCTCGGACGGGACAGATACGCAGTATTTT.

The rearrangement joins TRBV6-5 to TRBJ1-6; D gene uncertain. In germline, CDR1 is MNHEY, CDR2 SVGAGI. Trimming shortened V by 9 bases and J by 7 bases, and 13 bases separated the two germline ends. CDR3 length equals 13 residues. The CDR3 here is CASSHMKNSPLHF. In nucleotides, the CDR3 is TGTGCCAGTTCCCACATGAAGAATTCACCCCTCCACTTT.